This TCR delta chain stems from a study of gamma-delta T cells after stem cell transplantation. As for this clone: A single base is all that separates this from a far larger clone, so a read error is likely.

TCRdb ran CATT on the RT-PCR reads. The sample holds 1,100 to 1,500 delta-chain clones, more than 20% seen once. The specimen was gamma-delta T cells. The TCR was taken from a human donor. It is not recorded whose cells these are; they may come from a transplant donor.

The CDR3 DNA reads TGTGCCTGTGACAAGGTGAGGGATACAGGGGACTATAAACTCATCTTT. It yields the protein CACDKVRDTGDYKLIF. The chain has TRDV2 and TRDJ1; TRDD3 aligns across 7 bases. The V gene end was trimmed by 2 bases and the J gene end by 6 bases; junction bases not matched to a gene: 14. CDR1 is GEAIGNYY, CDR2 EKD, per germline. The CDR3 totals 16 residues.